This TCR beta chain was profiled in a study of blood T cell repertoires in COVID-19. For the study at large: COVID-19 samples collected from the United States, Italy and Spain covered acute and convalescent phases.

Per the original methods: Nucleated cell counts were estimated from reference gene primer amplification. Clones were sequenced by immunoSEQ multiplex PCR, and TCRdb holds only the in-frame ones, with some missing. V and J calls plus clone size are reproduced from that table; the DNA served to infer D and trimming. This sample carries around 360,000 clones, roughly 86% of them seen once, and the ten largest clones take over 9.5%. Seattle participants joined during active infection and were tracked over time. This CDR3 comprises 15 residues. Trimming shortened V by 5 bases and J by 3 bases, and 11 bases separated the two germline ends. Per the germline V gene, CDR1 is SGHTA and CDR2 is FQGTGA.

This receptor was taken from a woman in her twenties or thirties with COVID-19, enrolled during active disease. V gene TRBV7-3 combines with J gene TRBJ2-6; D is unresolved. Sequenced: peripheral blood. DNA of the CDR3: TGTGCCAGCAGCCCGCGAACCCGTGGGGCCAACGTCCTGACTTTC. It yields the protein CASSPRTRGANVLTF. Complete variable domain (other parts from reference TRBV7-3 and TRBJ2-6): GAGVSQTPSNKVTEKGKYVELRCDPISGHTALYWYRQSLGQGPEFLIYFQGTGAADDSGLPNDRFFAVRPEGSVSTLKIQRTERGDSAVYLCASSPRTRGANVLTFGAGSRLTVL.